Below are 18 T cell receptor beta chains sequenced from a single sample in a study of T cells in women clearing cervical HPV infection. Here immunoSEQ multiplex PCR was the method, and the copy in TCRdb shows in-frame clones only, minus some. Reported are about 30,000 clones; the ten largest clones contain roughly 3.4%. Input material: blood buffy coat. These receptor sequences come from a woman between 18 and 70 years old with a cervical HPV16 infection that either progressed to CIN3+ or cleared (not recorded which).

Points on this clone: The missing CDR3 end, 3 residues past where the read stops, is filled in from the germline J gene. The chain combines TRBV30 with TRBJ1-1, with D hard to call. The ends were cut back, 4 bases at V and 0 bases at J, with 6 bases in the middle. Germline CDR1 and CDR2: GTSNPN and SVGIG (reference sequence). This CDR3 contains 12 residues. The sequenced part of the CDR3 DNA is TGTGCCTGGATACAGATGAACACTGAA. As protein: CAWIQMNTE. The CDR3 in its entirety is CAWIQMNTEAFF. The full variable domain, rest sourced from reference TRBV30 and TRBJ1-1, is SQTIHQWPATLVQPVGSPLSLECTVEGTSNPNLYWYRQAAGRGLQLLFYSVGIGQISSEVPQNLSASRPQDRQFILSSKKLLLSDSGFYLCAWIQMNTEAFFGQGTRLTVV.

Turning to this clone: The read halts 3 residues ahead of the CDR3 end, with the missing end drawn from the germline J gene. The rearrangement joins TRBV20-1 to TRBJ2-3; 8 nucleotides agree with TRBD2. This CDR3 comprises 15 residues. Trimming at V came to 5 bases and at J to 4 bases, leaving 11 bases not matched to a gene. The germline V gene has CDR1 DFQATT and CDR2 SNEGSKA (reference sequence). The CDR3 is CSAVNSGIGADTQYF. The CDR3 bases that were read are TGCAGTGCTGTAAATAGCGGGATCGGCGCAGATACG.

Concerning this clone itself: The sequenced fragment ends 3 residues before the CDR3 boundary, so the rest is inferred from the germline J gene. The chain carries TRBV20-1 and TRBJ2-1, with TRBD1 matching over 9 bases. Losses at the gene ends were 4 bases for V and 2 bases for J; bases not matched to a gene: 3. The CDR3 loop spans 14 amino acids. Germline V lookup: CDR1 DFQATT, CDR2 SNEGSKA (reference sequence). CDR3 sequence: CSANRQGAYNEQFF. Incomplete CDR3 DNA: TGCAGTGCTAACAGACAGGGGGCCTACAATGAG.

Regarding this clone: The sequence runs out 3 residues before the end of the CDR3; the remainder is reconstructed from the germline J gene. The rearrangement links TRBV6-4 to TRBJ2-3, with 7 bases matching TRBD1. The CDR3 loop spans 15 amino acids. The V and J ends lost 6 bases and 2 bases, in that order; junction bases with no gene match: 8. Germline V gene data show CDR1 as MRHNA and CDR2 as SNTAGT. The chain's CDR3 is CASSPTGPLTDTQYF. The CDR3 DNA, read in part, is TGTGCCAGCAGCCCGACAGGGCCTCTCACAGATACG.

Concerning this clone: The read finishes 3 residues shy of the CDR3 end, and the germline J gene is used to complete it. V gene TRBV20-1 combines with J gene TRBJ2-7; a possible D gene is TRBD2 (5 bases). Germline V gene data show CDR1 as DFQATT and CDR2 as SNEGSKA (reference sequence). V was clipped by 3 bases and J by 1 base, with 7 bases between them. CDR3 length: 12 residues. The CDR3: CSARLASYEQYF. The sequenced CDR3 bases are TGCAGTGCTAGGTTAGCGTCCTACGAG.

On this clone: The CDR3 end falls 3 residues outside the read, so it is completed with the germline J gene. The rearrangement uses TRBV7-9 and TRBJ2-1, with D tentatively TRBD2 (7 bases). The germline V gene encodes CDR1 SEHNR and CDR2 FQNEAQ (reference sequence). This CDR3 contains 14 residues. V was shortened by 6 bases and J by 5 bases, with 14 bases between the two germline ends. The sequenced CDR3 bases are TGTGCCAGCAGTTTCGGGGGGCAAGACAATGAG. As protein: CASSFGGQDNE. The full CDR3 is CASSFGGQDNEQFF.

Comments on this clone: The read stops 3 residues short of the end of the CDR3; the missing end is completed from the germline J gene. The V and J genes are TRBV20-1 and TRBJ1-1, with D perhaps TRBD1 (5 bases). This CDR3 has 11 amino acids. The ends were cut back, 5 bases at V and 7 bases at J, with 11 bases in the middle. Germline CDR1 is DFQATT and CDR2 is SNEGSKA (reference sequence). CDR3 DNA, as far as it was read: TGCAGTGCTGAACGGGGGGGTGAA. Translating gives CSAERGGE. In full, the CDR3 is CSAERGGEAFF.

A remark on this clone: The read ends 3 residues early relative to the CDR3; the germline J gene fills the gap. The chain is built from TRBV6-1 and TRBJ2-3, with a tentative D call TRBD2 (6 bases). The length of the CDR3 is 17 residues. Trimming cost V 1 base and J 0 bases, with 14 bases left between them. CDR1 is MNHNS, CDR2 SASEGT, per germline. Partial CDR3 DNA: TGTGCCAGCAGTGAAGGGTTAACGGGGACTAGCACAGATACG. This gives the protein CASSEGLTGTSTDT. The whole CDR3 sequence reads CASSEGLTGTSTDTQYF.

Points on this clone: The read comes to an end 3 residues before the CDR3 does, leaving the germline J gene to fill in the end. The chain carries TRBV7-9 and TRBJ2-3; 7 bases match TRBD2. The germline gives CDR1 SEHNR, CDR2 FQNEAQ (reference sequence). The CDR3 is made up of 14 amino acids. V lost 2 bases and J lost 2; bases outside the gene matches: 1. CDR3 region: CASSLTSATDTQYF. The CDR3 DNA, read in part, is TGTGCCAGCAGCTTAACTAGCGCCACAGATACG. Full variable domain (rest looked up from reference TRBV7-9 and TRBJ2-3): DTGVSQNPRHKITKRGQNVTFRCDPISEHNRLYWYRQTLGQGPEFLTYFQNEAQLEKSRLLSDRFSAERPKGSFSTLEIQRTEQGDSAMYLCASSLTSATDTQYFGPGTRLTVL.

As concerns this clone: Sequencing ends 3 residues short of the CDR3 end; the germline J gene provides the rest. The chain is built from TRBV2 and TRBJ2-5; TRBD1 matches at 9 bases. Trimming removed 6 bases from V and 5 bases from J; junction bases left unmatched: 7. The CDR3 runs to 14 residues. Germline V gene lookup returns CDR1 SNHLY and CDR2 FYNNEI. CDR3 DNA (partial): TGTGCCAGCAGGGACAGGGGAGGCTCGGAGACC. As protein: CASRDRGGSET. The CDR3 in its entirety is CASRDRGGSETQYF. Complete variable domain (other parts from reference TRBV2 and TRBJ2-5): EPEVTQTPSHQVTQMGQEVILRCVPISNHLYFYWYRQILGQKVEFLVSFYNNEISEKSEIFDDQFSVERPDGSNFTLKIRSTKLEDSAMYFCASRDRGGSETQYFGPGTRLLVL.

As concerns this clone: The read comes to an end 3 residues before the CDR3 does, leaving the germline J gene to fill in the end. This chain uses TRBV5-4 with TRBJ2-1; 8 bases are shared with TRBD2. The germline CDR1 and CDR2 sequences are SGHNT and YYREEE (reference sequence). The CDR3 runs 16 residues. V was clipped by 1 base and J by 5 bases; unmatched bases: 8. The CDR3 reads CASSLSLAERNNEQFF. The CDR3 bases that were read are TGTGCCAGCAGCTTGTCACTAGCGGAACGGAACAATGAG.

With respect to this clone: Read data end 3 residues before the CDR3 end; the end is taken from the germline J gene. The rearrangement uses TRBV14 and TRBJ2-3; D gene unclear. This CDR3 has 15 residues. V was cut by 1 base and J by 1 base, with 9 bases left in between. Germline loops: CDR1 SGHDN, CDR2 FVKESK. Here the CDR3 reads CASSQGRQGTDTQYF. CDR3 bases read: TGTGCCAGCAGCCAAGGACGGCAGGGCACAGATACG.

Worth noting for this clone: The read terminates 3 residues ahead of where the CDR3 ends, so the germline J gene completes it. The J gene is TRBJ2-7, the V gene TRBV6-1; 7 bases map to TRBD1. This CDR3 is built from 15 residues. V shed 0 bases and J 3 bases; nucleotides not matched to a gene: 5. CDR1 is MNHNS, CDR2 SASEGT, per germline. CDR3 region: CASSEARTGVYEQYF. The CDR3 DNA, read in part, is TGTGCCAGCAGTGAAGCCCGGACAGGTGTCTACGAG.

As concerns this clone: The read terminates 3 residues before the CDR3 end, so the remaining end is supplied by the germline J gene. The rearrangement links TRBV29-1 to TRBJ1-5, with 8 bases aligning to TRBD1. The CDR3 has 13 residues. Germline values: CDR1 SQVTM, CDR2 ANQGSEA. Losses at the gene ends were 7 bases for V and 5 bases for J; bases not matched to a gene: 7. This CDR3 is CSAQDRAYQPQHF. CDR3 DNA, as far as it was read: TGCAGCGCCCAGGACAGGGCTTATCAGCCC.

In regard to this clone: The read comes to an end 3 residues before the CDR3 does, leaving the germline J gene to fill in the end. This chain connects TRBV5-1 to TRBJ2-2; 7 bases agree with TRBD1. The CDR3 has 13 amino acids. The germline V gene encodes CDR1 SGHRS and CDR2 YFSETQ. This chain's CDR3 is CASSLGTGEKLFF. The CDR3 DNA, read in part, is TGCGCCAGCAGCTTGGGGACAGGTGAAAAG.

Turning to this clone: The read terminates 3 residues before the CDR3 end, so the remaining end is supplied by the germline J gene. The chain employs TRBV30 and TRBJ2-7; D could derive from TRBD1 or TRBD2 (5 bases each). V lost 2 bases and J 2 bases, leaving 16 bases between the germline ends. The germline CDR1 and CDR2 sequences are GTSNPN and SVGIG (reference sequence). The CDR3 runs to 15 residues. The chain's CDR3 is CAWSRGVTATYEQYF. The covered CDR3 bases are TGTGCCTGGAGTAGGGGAGTGACAGCAACCTACGAG.

A note on this clone: The read is 3 residues too short to cover the CDR3 end, so that end is filled in from the germline J gene. The sample holds other DNA sequences that translate to the same CDR3. V gene TRBV18 combines with J gene TRBJ2-3, with 10 bases fitting TRBD1. The CDR3 consists of 17 residues. Germline CDR1 is KGHSH and CDR2 is LQKENI. Trimming at V came to 0 bases and at J to 5 bases, leaving 8 bases not matched to a gene. CDR3 DNA (partial): TGTGCCAGCTCACCACCCGCGACAGGGGGCTCCGGAGATACG. This translates into CASSPPATGGSGDT. The whole CDR3 sequence is CASSPPATGGSGDTQYF.

Points on this clone: From the germline J gene comes the end of the CDR3, since the read stops 3 residues before it. This rearrangement joins TRBV11-3 to TRBJ2-5; TRBD2 matches 12 bases. Per germline, CDR1 SGHNT and CDR2 YENEEA. Trimming removed 5 bases from V and 3 bases from J; junction bases left unmatched: 1. The CDR3 covers 14 residues. CDR3 protein: CASSRLAGEETQYF. The CDR3 DNA, read in part, is TGTGCCAGCAGCCGACTAGCGGGAGAAGAGACC. Combining the CDR3 with reference TRBV11-3 and TRBJ2-5 gives the whole variable domain EAGVVQSPRYKIIEKKQPVAFWCNPISGHNTLYWYLQNLGQGPELLIRYENEEAVDDSQLPKDRFSAERLKGVDSTLKIQPAELGDSAVYLCASSRLAGEETQYFGPGTRLLVL.